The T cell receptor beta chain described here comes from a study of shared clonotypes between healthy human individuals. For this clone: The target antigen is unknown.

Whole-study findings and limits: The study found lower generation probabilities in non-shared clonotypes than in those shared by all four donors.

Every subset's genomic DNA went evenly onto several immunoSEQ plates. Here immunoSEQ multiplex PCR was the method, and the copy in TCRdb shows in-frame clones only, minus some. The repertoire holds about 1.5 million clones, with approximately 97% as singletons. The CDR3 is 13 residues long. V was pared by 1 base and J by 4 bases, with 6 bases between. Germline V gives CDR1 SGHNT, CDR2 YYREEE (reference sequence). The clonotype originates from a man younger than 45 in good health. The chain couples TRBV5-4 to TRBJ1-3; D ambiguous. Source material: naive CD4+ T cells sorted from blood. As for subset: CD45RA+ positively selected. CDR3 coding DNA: TGTGCCAGCAGCTTGAGCCCGGGAAACACCATATATTTT. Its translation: CASSLSPGNTIYF.